This T cell receptor (beta chain) derives from a study of identical twins. There are many counts of this clonotype. TCRdb re-called the 5' RACE reads through MiXCR, storing one row per CDR3 protein. The table has about 690,000 distinct CDR3 sequences, roughly 6% seen once; the top ten hold roughly 2%. Sequencing input: naive T cells sorted from blood. The receptor was derived from a man aged 18-30 years in good health.

The CDR3 region is CATRGSGQETQYF. CDR3 nucleotides: TGTGCCACCAGAGGTAGCGGCCAAGAGACCCAGTACTTC. V is TRBV24-1 and J is TRBJ2-5, with D possibly being TRBD2 (6 bases). V lost 7 bases, J lost 1 base, and 9 bases lay in between. CDR3 length: 13 residues. Germline V gives CDR1 KGHDR, CDR2 SFDVKD.